Each of the 29 T cell receptor beta chains below was sequenced from the same sample in a study of blood T cells in healthy people across ages. Sample-barcoded 5' priming and a J-beta primer mix drove a second PCR of roughly 6 to 12 cycles. In TCRdb, the 5' RACE reads were re-called with MiXCR into one record per CDR3 protein. The sample consists of more than 1,400,000 distinct CDR3 sequences, approximately 42% of them appearing once. Source material: blood. All receptors derive from a woman between 18 and 29 years old in good health.

The chain uses TRBV6-6 and TRBJ2-7; D uncertain. The CDR3 has 13 residues. Germline V gene sequence: CDR1 MNHNY, CDR2 SVGAGI (reference sequence). V shed 7 bases and J shed 3 bases, with 13 bases lying between them. CDR3 bases: TGTGCCAGCACCCGAGGTGCTTACTACGAGCAGTACTTC. This gives the protein CASTRGAYYEQYF.

CDR3: CSASTSGSSYEQYF. CDR3 coding DNA: TGCAGTGCGTCGACTAGCGGGAGCTCCTACGAGCAGTACTTC. The chain combines TRBV20-1 with TRBJ2-7, with TRBD2 identical over 12 bases. This CDR3 spans 14 amino acids. Per the germline V gene, CDR1 is DFQATT and CDR2 is SNEGSKA (reference sequence). Trimming took 6 bases from V and 0 from J; bases not matched to a gene: 3.

This clonotype was recorded a few times. One junction end disagrees with the germline gene, perhaps due to a read error. V gene TRBV7-7 combines with J gene TRBJ2-5, with a weak D call TRBD1 (6 bases). The CDR3 covers 16 residues. Germline lookup yields CDR1 SSHAT and CDR2 FNYEAQ (reference sequence). The CDR3 DNA reads as TGTGCTAGCAGCTTAGCAGGGGCAAGTGTGAGTGAGACCCAGTACTTC. It yields the protein CASSLAGASVSETQYF.

This clonotype was seen a handful of times. The chain is built from TRBV6-6 and TRBJ2-3; D gene ambiguous. V was clipped by 5 bases and J by 4 bases, with 10 bases between them. Looked up from germline, CDR1 is MNHNY and CDR2 is SVGAGI (reference sequence). This CDR3 is 13 amino acids long. CDR3 coding DNA: TGTGCCAGCAGTAGCCAGACTGCAGATACGCAGTATTTT. It yields the protein CASSSQTADTQYF.

This clonotype was seen only a few times. The rearrangement joins TRBV7-8 to TRBJ2-7; the D gene could be TRBD1 or TRBD2 (6 bases each). CDR3 length equals 15 residues. CDR1 is SGHVS, CDR2 FQNEAQ, per germline. V was pared by 4 bases and J by 0 bases, with 13 bases between. The CDR3 protein is CASSYTGRSSYEQYF. Here the CDR3 DNA reads TGTGCCAGCAGCTATACAGGGAGGAGCTCCTACGAGCAGTACTTC. The whole variable domain, remainder taken from reference TRBV7-8 and TRBJ2-7, is GAGVSQSPRYKVAKRGQDVALRCDPISGHVSLFWYQQALGQGPEFLTYFQNEAQLDKSGLPSDRFFAERPEGSVSTLKIQRTQQEDSAVYLCASSYTGRSSYEQYFGPGTRLTVT.

This clonotype was picked up one time. The genes are TRBV5-1 and TRBJ2-3; maybe TRBD2 (6 bases). This CDR3 has 17 amino acids. The germline V gene has CDR1 SGHRS and CDR2 YFSETQ. The ends were cut back, 0 bases at V and 8 bases at J, with 22 bases in the middle. The CDR3 loop is CASSLVLAPNSHGTQYF. As DNA, the CDR3 is TGCGCCAGCAGCTTGGTACTAGCACCCAATTCCCACGGTACGCAGTATTTT.

This clonotype has just a few counts. The J gene is TRBJ1-2, the V gene TRBV7-9, with a weak D call TRBD1 (5 bases). The CDR3 sequence is 15 residues long. CDR1 is SEHNR and CDR2 is FQNEAQ in the germline V gene (reference sequence). V was trimmed by 8 bases and J by 10 bases, leaving 26 bases between them. The CDR3: CASALVGALVVIYTF. As DNA, the CDR3 is TGTGCCAGCGCCCTAGTAGGGGCCCTCGTAGTAATCTACACCTTC.

This clonotype was seen many times. This CDR3 is CASSDSDNSPLHF. The CDR3 DNA reads TGTGCCAGCAGTGACTCGGACAATTCACCCCTCCACTTT. The V and J genes are TRBV6-4 and TRBJ1-6; no clear D. Trimming took 0 bases from V and 7 from J, leaving 4 bases between them. Germline CDR1 MRHNA, CDR2 SNTAGT. The CDR3 totals 13 residues.

This chain uses TRBV27 with TRBJ1-2; 9 bases fit TRBD1. This CDR3 has 18 residues. Germline V gene sequence: CDR1 MNHEY, CDR2 SMNVEV (reference sequence). J was trimmed by 3 bases and V by 7 bases; bases with no gene match: 18. Written as DNA, the CDR3 is TGTGCCAGCACCCATCGGGCGACAGGGGGGAAGTCGGACTATGGCTACACCTTC. Translation: CASTHRATGGKSDYGYTF.

This clonotype was seen many times. The rearrangement links TRBV12-3 or TRBV12-4 to TRBJ2-7; D may correspond to TRBD1 or TRBD2 (5 bases each). This CDR3 has 13 amino acids. The germline V and J ends were trimmed by 4 bases and 4 bases, with 11 bases remaining between them. This CDR3 reads CASSWGTGYEQYF. CDR3 nucleotides: TGTGCCAGCAGTTGGGGGACGGGGTACGAGCAGTACTTC.

As concerns this clonotype: Germline and junction disagree at one end, which may indicate a read error. This rearrangement joins TRBV7-3 to TRBJ2-7, with D tentatively TRBD1 (6 bases). The J call may be faulty, since TRBJ2-5 better matches the DNA end. The CDR3 loop spans 13 amino acids. In germline, CDR1 is SGHTA, CDR2 FQGTGA. CDR3 nucleotides: TGTGCCGGCAGCCCTGTGGTGGGGGCGACCCAGTACTTC. This encodes CAGSPVVGATQYF.

This CDR3 reads CASSGGTSGPTDTQYF. The DNA of the CDR3 is TGTGCCAGCAGTGGGGGGACTAGCGGCCCCACAGATACGCAGTATTTT. The chain couples TRBV12-3 or TRBV12-4 to TRBJ2-3; 11 nucleotides agree with TRBD2. Losses at the gene ends were 5 bases for V and 2 bases for J; bases not matched to a gene: 6. CDR3 size: 16 residues.

V usage is TRBV20-1 and J usage is TRBJ2-1, with 11 bases identical to TRBD2. Germline V gives CDR1 DFQATT, CDR2 SNEGSKA (reference sequence). Unmatched junction bases numbered 11, after V lost 5 bases and J lost 8 bases. CDR3 length: 15 amino acids. The CDR3 nucleotides are TGCAGTGCTGGGATAGCGGGGGGGCGCAGTTATGAGCAGTTCTTC. The encoded protein is CSAGIAGGRSYEQFF.

The chain is built from TRBV6-1 and TRBJ2-5, with D possibly being TRBD2 (7 bases). The CDR3 consists of 15 residues. Germline V gene lookup returns CDR1 MNHNS and CDR2 SASEGT. Trimming shortened V by 0 bases and J by 5 bases, and 13 bases separated the two germline ends. The CDR3 DNA reads as TGTGCCAGCAGTGAAGCAGGGGGGGCCCTGGAGACCCAGTACTTC. Its translation is CASSEAGGALETQYF.

This clonotype has just a few counts. V and J are TRBV18 and TRBJ2-1; 9 bases fit TRBD2. CDR3 size: 14 residues. Trimming at V came to 4 bases and at J to 9 bases, leaving 7 bases not matched to a gene. CDR1 KGHSH and CDR2 LQKENI come from the germline V gene. The CDR3 DNA follows: TGTGCCAGCTCACGCGGGGGGGCCGGTGGTGAGCAGTTCTTC. As protein: CASSRGGAGGEQFF.

This clonotype was seen more than once but under ten times. The V and J genes are TRBV28 and TRBJ2-3; TRBD1 aligns across 9 bases. The CDR3 extends over 16 amino acids. Germline assignment: CDR1 MDHEN and CDR2 SYDVKM. J was trimmed by 3 bases and V by 4 bases; bases with no gene match: 8. The DNA for the CDR3 is TGTGCCAGCAGTTCTGGGGAGGGACAGGGTACAGATACGCAGTATTTT. Its protein is CASSSGEGQGTDTQYF.

The V call is TRBV4-1, the J call TRBJ2-1, with D uncertain. With 1 base removed from V and 1 base from J, the gap between germline ends came to 8 bases. From germline, CDR1 is MGHRA and CDR2 YSYEKL. The CDR3 has 15 amino acids. The CDR3 loop is CASSQGGESYNEQFF. The CDR3 region has the DNA TGCGCCAGCAGCCAAGGAGGAGAATCCTACAATGAGCAGTTCTTC.

V is TRBV6-2 or TRBV6-3 and J is TRBJ2-4, with TRBD1 identical over 7 bases. The CDR3 spans 14 residues. CDR1 is MNHEY, CDR2 SVGEGT, per germline. V shed 8 bases, J shed 1 base, and the junction held 5 bases outside the gene matches. This CDR3 reads CASWETGAKNIQYF. The CDR3 nucleotides read TGTGCCAGCTGGGAGACAGGGGCCAAAAACATTCAGTACTTC.

J is TRBJ2-3 and V is TRBV25-1, with 7 bases lining up with TRBD1. CDR1 MGHDK and CDR2 SYGVNS come from the germline V gene. This CDR3 comprises 15 residues. Trimming cost V 5 bases and J 2 bases; bases outside gene matches: 7. The CDR3 bases are TGTGCCAGCAGTATACAGGGGATGGCCACAGATACGCAGTATTTT. It codes for CASSIQGMATDTQYF. Variable domain in full (rest from reference TRBV25-1 and TRBJ2-3): EADIYQTPRYLVIGTGKKITLECSQTMGHDKMYWYQQDPGMELHLIHYSYGVNSTEKGDLSSESTVSRIRTEHFPLTLESARPSHTSQYLCASSIQGMATDTQYFGPGTRLTVL.

The chain links TRBV5-1 to TRBJ1-6, with 8 bases aligning to TRBD1. CDR1 is SGHRS, CDR2 YFSETQ, per germline. The junction had 13 bases not matched to a gene; V was cut back by 4 bases and J by 10 bases. The CDR3 contains 16 residues. As DNA, the CDR3 is TGCGCCAGCAGCCACCGTCCGGGACAGGTGGAATCACCCCTCCACTTT. Translation: CASSHRPGQVESPLHF.

The chain couples TRBV10-3 to TRBJ2-4; TRBD1 is a possible D gene (5 bases). Near its end, the DNA agrees better with TRBJ2-7, so the J call may be wrong. The V gene's germline CDR1 is ENHRY and CDR2 SYGVKD. The CDR3 covers 13 residues. As DNA, the CDR3 is TGTGCCATCAGGCCAGGGTGGCTAAGCGAGCAGTACTTC. Protein product: CAIRPGWLSEQYF.

In its sample, this clonotype was seen once. The chain couples TRBV28 to TRBJ1-6; D not resolved. Germline-derived CDR1 and CDR2 are MDHEN and SYDVKM. Deletions cut 7 bases from V and 3 bases from J, with 10 bases between. The CDR3 length is 14 residues. The DNA for the CDR3 is TGTGCCAGCATGGAGGGAGTCTATAATTCACCCCTCCACTTT. As protein: CASMEGVYNSPLHF. The whole variable domain, filled in from reference TRBV28 and TRBJ1-6, reads DVKVTQSSRYLVKRTGEKVFLECVQDMDHENMFWYRQDPGLGLRLIYFSYDVKMKEKGDIPEGYSVSREKKERFSLILESASTNQTSMYLCASMEGVYNSPLHFGNGTRLTVT.

As concerns this clonotype: A read error may produce the germline difference seen at one junction end. The V gene is TRBV7-7, the J gene TRBJ2-7; 11 bases fit TRBD2. The J call is in doubt because the DNA end fits TRBJ2-5 better. Germline CDR1 is SSHAT and CDR2 is FNYEAQ (reference sequence). This CDR3 has 15 amino acids. CDR3 nucleotide sequence: TGTGCTAGCAGCAATGGACTAGCGGGTACAGAGACCCAGTACTTC. Protein product: CASSNGLAGTETQYF.

This clonotype was recorded at least ten times. V is TRBV7-9 and J is TRBJ2-7; TRBD1 matches at 7 bases. J gave up 3 bases and V 4 bases, and 3 bases lay outside the gene matches. Germline V CDR1 and CDR2: SEHNR, FQNEAQ (reference sequence). This CDR3 spans 13 amino acids. CDR3 sequence reads: CASSSGQVYEQYF. The CDR3 DNA reads as TGTGCCAGCAGCTCCGGACAGGTCTACGAGCAGTACTTC.

The chain carries TRBV20-1 and TRBJ2-7, with 7 bases identical to TRBD2. After removal of 0 bases from V and 2 bases from J, the junction contained 7 bases not matched to a gene. Germline-derived CDR1 and CDR2 are DFQATT and SNEGSKA (reference sequence). This CDR3 region has 15 residues. Written as DNA, the CDR3 is TGCAGTGCTAGAGATTTGGGGGGGTCAACCTACGAGCAGTACTTC. Protein product: CSARDLGGSTYEQYF.

The rearrangement joins TRBV20-1 to TRBJ2-6; 7 positions match TRBD2. The CDR3 loop spans 16 amino acids. Trimming cost V 3 bases and J 0 bases; bases outside gene matches: 5. The germline V gene has CDR1 DFQATT and CDR2 SNEGSKA (reference sequence). The CDR3 nucleotides read TGCAGTGCTAGTGGTCTAGCGGCCTCTGGGGCCAACGTCCTGACTTTC. This translates into CSASGLAASGANVLTF.

This clonotype was counted between two and nine times. The genes are TRBV29-1 and TRBJ2-7; 7 bases agree with TRBD2. Germline CDR1 and CDR2: SQVTM and ANQGSEA. The CDR3 is 13 amino acids. The V segment lost 4 bases and the J segment 6 bases; nucleotides outside the gene matches: 9. The CDR3 is CSVGRAGTLEQYF. DNA of the CDR3: TGCAGCGTTGGACGAGCGGGAACCCTCGAGCAGTACTTC.

The rearrangement uses TRBV28 and TRBJ1-5; unclear D gene. The germline CDR1 and CDR2 sequences are MDHEN and SYDVKM. The CDR3 extends over 18 amino acids. The V end was cut by 5 bases, the J end by 5 bases, with 25 bases between. The CDR3 DNA is TGTGCCAGCAGTCTATCGTGGGGATTGGGGAGTTTGGATCAGCCCCAGCATTTT. Its protein product is CASSLSWGLGSLDQPQHF. The whole variable domain, filled in from reference TRBV28 and TRBJ1-5, reads DVKVTQSSRYLVKRTGEKVFLECVQDMDHENMFWYRQDPGLGLRLIYFSYDVKMKEKGDIPEGYSVSREKKERFSLILESASTNQTSMYLCASSLSWGLGSLDQPQHFGDGTRLSIL.

The chain links TRBV12-3 or TRBV12-4 to TRBJ2-5; D is possibly TRBD2 (5 bases). Trimming stripped 4 bases from V and 11 bases from J, with 23 bases between. This CDR3 has 15 amino acids. The CDR3 sequence: CASSSLEFAGDEQYF. As DNA, the CDR3 is TGTGCCAGCAGTTCCCTTGAATTTGCGGGCGATGAGCAGTACTTC.